The rows below give T cell receptor beta chains drawn from one sample of a study of identical twins. TCRdb re-analysed the 5' RACE reads in MiXCR, keeping a single row per CDR3 protein. Among 400,000 or so distinct CDR3 sequences, roughly 9% were seen once, and the ten largest hold roughly 9%. The sequenced sample was naive T cells sorted from blood. Receptors were obtained from a woman aged 45-65 years in good health. Each CDR3 is given with its conserved first and last residue. D genes are given only for firm matches. The size of a clone is reported for some rows only, either as once, few or many, or as a class for expanded clones.

j_call v_call clone_size d_call cdr3_nt cdr3_aa
TRBJ2-1 TRBV7-2 - - TGTGCCAGCAGCTTAAGGAGGAATCGAGAGCAGTTCTTC CASSLRRNREQFF
TRBJ2-7 TRBV7-8 few TRBD2 TGTGCCAGCACCCTGTTATGGGGACTGCGGGAGGGCTTCGGTTACGAGCAGTACTTC CASTLLWGLREGFGYEQYF
TRBJ1-4 TRBV29-1 - - TGCAGCGCCTCAGGGGCAACTAATGAAAAACTGTTTTTT CSASGATNEKLFF
TRBJ2-5 TRBV5-1 many TRBD2 TGCGCCAGCAGCATACTAGCGGGCGATTCGGAGACCCAGTACTTC CASSILAGDSETQYF
TRBJ2-7 TRBV7-8 - - TGTGCCAGCAGCTTCGACGGGACTAGGGGGCGCGAGCAGTACTTC CASSFDGTRGREQYF
TRBJ1-4 TRBV4-1 few - TGCGCCAGCAGCCAAGGATTTGCAACTAATGAAAAACTGTTTTTT CASSQGFATNEKLFF
TRBJ2-1 TRBV11-3 - - TGTGCCAGCAGGGACCGCGCAGGCCGCCCCAATGAGCAGTTCTTC CASRDRAGRPNEQFF
TRBJ2-5 TRBV5-1 few - TGCGCCAGCAGCTTGGAGGTCGGGAGACAAGAGACCCAGTACTTC CASSLEVGRQETQYF
TRBJ2-7 TRBV5-6 - TRBD2 TGTGCCAGCAGCCAAGGACTAGCGGGAGTGTACGAGCAGTACTTC CASSQGLAGVYEQYF
TRBJ1-1 TRBV5-5 once - TGTGTCAGCAGCAGGGACATTGTGAACACTGAAGCTTTCTTT CVSSRDIVNTEAFF
TRBJ2-1 TRBV6-2/TRBV6-3 few TRBD2 TGTGCCAGCAGTTACTCTCCGTGGGACTACTCCTACAATGAGCAGTTCTTC CASSYSPWDYSYNEQFF
TRBJ2-1 TRBV29-1 many - TGCAGCGTTGGAGCTAGCTCCTACAATGAGCAGTTCTTC CSVGASSYNEQFF
TRBJ2-2 TRBV4-1 few - TGCGCCAGCAGCCAAGAATGGACCGAGTACGGGGAGCTGTTTTTT CASSQEWTEYGELFF
TRBJ2-7 TRBV12-3/TRBV12-4 many - TGTGCCAGCAGTCCGTCTTACGAGCAGTACTTC CASSPSYEQYF
TRBJ2-3 TRBV11-1 few - TGTGCCAGCAGCAACCGACAGAGCTACACAGATACGCAGTATTTT CASSNRQSYTDTQYF
TRBJ2-5 TRBV19 few - TGTGCCAGTACGGAGGGGGCCTGGACAGAGACCCAGTACTTC CASTEGAWTETQYF